The rows below give T cell receptor beta chains drawn from one sample of a study of control samples from healthy donors and cancer patients. Libraries were prepared by immunoSEQ multiplex PCR; TCRdb keeps only in-frame clonotypes and omits some of them. The sample has about 110,000 clones, roughly 90% seen once. The sample comprised blood. The receptors here all came from a woman between 50 and 59 years old in good health. The CDR3 runs from the conserved cysteine through the conserved F or W. D genes are given only for firm matches. Clone size, where shown, is once, few, many, or a class for clones that have expanded.

J gene	V gene	D gene	clone size	CDR3 DNA	CDR3 protein
TRBJ2-1	TRBV7-9	NA	NA	TGTGCCAGCAGCTTAGCGGGGGCTAGGTTTGGGATTAACAATGAGCAGTTCTTC	CASSLAGARFGINNEQFF
TRBJ1-2	TRBV27	TRBD1	NA	TGTGCCAGCAGTTTATCGACAGGGGTCGGCTACACCTTC	CASSLSTGVGYTF
TRBJ2-2	TRBV29-1	NA	NA	TGCAGCGCCCGAGGGTGGGACACGCACACCGGGGAGCTGTTTTTT	CSARGWDTHTGELFF
TRBJ2-7	TRBV29-1	TRBD2	few	TGCAGCGTTGCGGGGGGGATGGCGGAGCAGTACTTC	CSVAGGMAEQYF
TRBJ1-3	TRBV7-9	NA	NA	TGTGCCAGCAGCTTAACGGCCGACTCTGGAAACACCATATATTTT	CASSLTADSGNTIYF
TRBJ2-3	TRBV6-1	NA	NA	TGTGCCAGCAGTGAGGGAACAGGGAAACGGGCAGATACGCAGTATTTT	CASSEGTGKRADTQYF
TRBJ2-3	TRBV19	TRBD1	NA	TGTGCCAGTAGTAGAGGGACAGTACCCTCCACAGATACGCAGTATTTT	CASSRGTVPSTDTQYF
TRBJ1-6	TRBV5-1	TRBD1	NA	TGCGCCAGCAGCTTGCAAGGGACAGCCACCTATTCACCCCTCCACTTT	CASSLQGTATYSPLHF
TRBJ2-3	TRBV4-1	NA	once	TGCGCCAGCAGCCAAGGAAAGTTCGTGGGGGTCGGGACAGATACGCAGTATTTT	CASSQGKFVGVGTDTQYF
TRBJ2-5	TRBV29-1	NA	NA	TGCAGCGTTGGCACAGGAGAAGGGGAGACCCAGTACTTC	CSVGTGEGETQYF
TRBJ2-2	TRBV28	NA	NA	TGTGCCAGCAGTTCGCACCCGACCGAGGGACTGGGATTCACCGGGGAGCTGTTTTTT	CASSSHPTEGLGFTGELFF
TRBJ2-1	TRBV27	TRBD2	NA	TGTGCCAGCAGTTTCATACTAGCGGGAGCGAATGAGCAGTTCTTC	CASSFILAGANEQFF
TRBJ1-4	TRBV18	NA	NA	TGTGCCAGCTCAGGAGGGATCGATGAAAAACTGTTTTTT	CASSGGIDEKLFF
TRBJ1-5	TRBV2	TRBD1	NA	TGTGCCAGCAGTGAGGAGGGGGCTAGACAGCCCCAGCATTTT	CASSEEGARQPQHF
TRBJ1-1	TRBV6-5	TRBD1	NA	TGTGCCAGCGGACAGGTGCCGAACACTGAAGCTTTCTTT	CASGQVPNTEAFF
TRBJ2-7	TRBV6-5	NA	NA	TGTGCCAGCTCGGCCTTCTCCAGCTCCTACGAGCAGTACTTC	CASSAFSSSYEQYF
TRBJ1-1	TRBV11-2	NA	NA	TGTGCCAGCAGCTTACGTAAGGGTTACACTGAAGCTTTCTTT	CASSLRKGYTEAFF
TRBJ1-1	TRBV6-4	NA	NA	TGTGCCAGCAGTGTAATGGCGAACACTGAAGCTTTCTTT	CASSVMANTEAFF
TRBJ1-5	TRBV18	NA	NA	TGTGCCAGCTCACCACAAGCGTCAGGAGGACATCAACCCCAGCATTTT	CASSPQASGGHQPQHF
TRBJ2-2	TRBV5-6	NA	once	TGTGCCAGTATCAACAACACCGGGGAGCTGTTTTTT	CASINNTGELFF
TRBJ1-1	TRBV6-5	NA	NA	TGTGCCAGCAGGTCCCCCGGGGCCAGGGCTGAAGCTTTCTTT	CASRSPGARAEAFF
TRBJ2-2	TRBV11-2	NA	NA	TGTGCCAGCAGCTTGGAAGGGGGGGGCGCCGGGGAGCTGTTTTTT	CASSLEGGGAGELFF
TRBJ2-2	TRBV20-1	NA	NA	TGCAGTGCTAGTCCAGGGACGAACACCGGGGAGCTGTTTTTT	CSASPGTNTGELFF
TRBJ2-2	TRBV11-2	NA	NA	TGTGCCAGCAGAACCTCAAACATTGCTTCCGGGGAGCTGTTTTTT	CASRTSNIASGELFF
TRBJ1-6	TRBV7-2	NA	NA	TGTGCCAGCAGCTTAGCGCCGACTTCACCCCTCCACTTT	CASSLAPTSPLHF
TRBJ1-2	TRBV19	NA	NA	TGTGCCAGTAGTTTAACGGGACAAGGCTATGGCTACACCTTC	CASSLTGQGYGYTF
TRBJ2-1	TRBV7-5	NA	NA	TGTGTCAGAAGCGTCTCCCGGGACTTGCCACCCTACAATGAGCAGTTCTTC	CVRSVSRDLPPYNEQFF
TRBJ2-1	TRBV14	TRBD2	NA	TGTGCCAGCAGCCAAATAGGACTAGCGGATTCCTACAATGAGCAGTTCTTC	CASSQIGLADSYNEQFF
TRBJ1-5	TRBV7-8	NA	few	TGTGCCAGCAGCTTAGTCGAGGGGATTATTCAGCCCCAGCATTTT	CASSLVEGIIQPQHF
TRBJ1-1	TRBV5-4	NA	once	TGTGCCAGCAGCTTGGGGGCGAACACTGAAGCTTTCTTT	CASSLGANTEAFF
TRBJ1-4	TRBV19	NA	NA	TGTGCCAGTAGAACTGGGGTCCGCACAAATGAAAAACTGTTTTTT	CASRTGVRTNEKLFF
TRBJ2-5	TRBV7-3	NA	NA	TGTGCCAGCAGCATCCCCGTACAAGAGACCCAGTACTTC	CASSIPVQETQYF
TRBJ2-7	TRBV7-9	NA	NA	TGTGCCAGCAGCTTTCGACCTACCGGGTACGCGCAGTACTTC	CASSFRPTGYAQYF
TRBJ1-5	TRBV24-1	NA	NA	TGTGCCACCAGTGATCCGCGGACGGGGAATCAGCCCCAGCATTTT	CATSDPRTGNQPQHF
TRBJ1-5	TRBV29-1	NA	NA	TGCAGCGTCCAAATGGGGCTCGGGAGCAATCAGCCCCAGCATTTT	CSVQMGLGSNQPQHF
TRBJ1-6	TRBV4-3	NA	NA	TGCGCCAGCAGCCAGGGCGGGGCCAATAATTCACCCCTCCACTTT	CASSQGGANNSPLHF
TRBJ2-1	TRBV10-3	TRBD2	few	TGTGCCATCAGAGCGGGAGGATTCAATGAGCAGTTCTTC	CAIRAGGFNEQFF
TRBJ1-5	TRBV19	NA	NA	TGTGCCAGTAGTCCCGAGGGGCAAGTACATCAGTCCCAGCATTTT	CASSPEGQVHQSQHF
TRBJ1-2	TRBV7-2	NA	NA	TGTGCCAGCAGCCACCAAGGGGCTAACTATGGCTACACCTTC	CASSHQGANYGYTF
TRBJ2-3	TRBV6-5	TRBD1	NA	TGTGCCAGCAGTTACTACGGACAGGGGGCAGATACGCAGTATTTT	CASSYYGQGADTQYF
TRBJ1-2	TRBV4-1	NA	NA	TGCGCCAGCAGCCAAGATACGGGCCCGCTGCACTATGGCTACACCTTC	CASSQDTGPLHYGYTF
TRBJ2-5	TRBV30	NA	NA	TGTGCCTGGATCCCGAACCGACGGTACCAAGAGACCCAGTACTTC	CAWIPNRRYQETQYF
TRBJ2-7	TRBV4-1	NA	NA	TGCGCCAGCAGCCCGGCAGCTAACTACGAGCAGTACTTC	CASSPAANYEQYF
TRBJ1-1	TRBV18	NA	NA	TGTGCCAGCTCACCATTTCAGGGGAGAGTGAACACTGAAGCTTTCTTT	CASSPFQGRVNTEAFF
TRBJ2-1	TRBV2	TRBD1	NA	TGTGCCAGCAGTATAAATCCGGACAGGGGACAAGACAATGAGCAGTTCTTC	CASSINPDRGQDNEQFF
TRBJ2-5	TRBV9	NA	NA	TGTGCCAGCAGTGGGCGCGGAGGCGAATACCAAGAGACCCAGTACTTC	CASSGRGGEYQETQYF
TRBJ1-3	TRBV25-1	NA	NA	TGTGCCAGCAGTGAATGGACCACGAAGAGCTCTGGAAACACCATATATTTT	CASSEWTTKSSGNTIYF